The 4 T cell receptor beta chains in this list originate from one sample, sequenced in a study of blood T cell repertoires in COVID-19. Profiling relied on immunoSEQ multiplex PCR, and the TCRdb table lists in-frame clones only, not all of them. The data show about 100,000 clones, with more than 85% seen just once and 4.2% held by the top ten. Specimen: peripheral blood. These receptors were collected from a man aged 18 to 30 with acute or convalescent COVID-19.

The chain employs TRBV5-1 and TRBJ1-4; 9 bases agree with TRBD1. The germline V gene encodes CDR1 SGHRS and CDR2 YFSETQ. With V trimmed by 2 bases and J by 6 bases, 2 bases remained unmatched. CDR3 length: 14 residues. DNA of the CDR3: TGCGCCAGCAGCTTCCGACAGGGGGATGAAAAACTGTTTTTT. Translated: CASSFRQGDEKLFF.

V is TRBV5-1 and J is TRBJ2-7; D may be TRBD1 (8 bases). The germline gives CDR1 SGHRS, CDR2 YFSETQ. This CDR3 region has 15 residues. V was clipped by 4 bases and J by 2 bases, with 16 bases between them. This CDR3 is CASSHTTGGAYEQYF. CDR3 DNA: TGCGCCAGCAGCCACACTACAGGGGGGGCCTACGAGCAGTACTTC.

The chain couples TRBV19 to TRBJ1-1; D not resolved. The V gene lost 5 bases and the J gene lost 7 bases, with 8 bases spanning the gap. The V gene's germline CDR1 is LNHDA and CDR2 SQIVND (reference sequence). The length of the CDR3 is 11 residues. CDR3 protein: CASSLTVEAFF. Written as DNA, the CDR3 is TGTGCCAGTAGTCTCACAGTTGAAGCTTTCTTT.

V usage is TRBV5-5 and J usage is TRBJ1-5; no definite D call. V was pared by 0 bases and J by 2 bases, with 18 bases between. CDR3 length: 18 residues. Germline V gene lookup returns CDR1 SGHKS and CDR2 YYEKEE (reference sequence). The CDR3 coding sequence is TGTGCCAGCAGCTTGGGAGGAGTGGGCGGGTTGGGCAATCAGCCCCAGCATTTT. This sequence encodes CASSLGGVGGLGNQPQHF. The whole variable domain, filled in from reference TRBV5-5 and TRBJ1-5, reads DAGVTQSPTHLIKTRGQQVTLRCSPISGHKSVSWYQQVLGQGPQFIFQYYEKEERGRGNFPDRFSARQFPNYSSELNVNALLLGDSALYLCASSLGGVGGLGNQPQHFGDGTRLSIL.